This is a list of T cell receptor beta chains from one sample in a study of blood T cells in healthy people across ages. TCRdb processed the 5' RACE reads anew with MiXCR; each CDR3 protein has one entry. The data hold some 1.7 million distinct CDR3 sequences, with about 30% observed a single time. The sequencing sample was made of blood. Source of these receptors: a woman under 40 in good health. The CDR3 runs from the conserved cysteine through the conserved F or W. The D gene is left open where the match is weak. Part of the rows lack a size; the others show once, few, many or a class for expanded clones.

v_call	d_call	clone_size	j_call	cdr3_aa	cdr3_nt
TRBV19	.	few	TRBJ2-7	CASSIGDGGPYEQYF	TGTGCCAGTAGTATAGGAGACGGGGGGCCCTACGAGCAGTACTTC
TRBV20-1	TRBD2	many	TRBJ2-5	CSARDPLAGVETQYF	TGCAGTGCTAGAGATCCACTAGCGGGAGTCGAGACCCAGTACTTC
TRBV10-3	.	.	TRBJ1-3	CAISDTGVAGNTIYF	TGTGCCATCAGTGATACAGGCGTCGCTGGAAACACCATATATTTT
TRBV12-3/TRBV12-4	.	few	TRBJ2-7	CASSLGLDQYF	TGTGCCAGCAGTTTAGGACTAGACCAGTACTTC
TRBV10-3	.	few	TRBJ2-7	CAISRDGLYEQYF	TGTGCCATCAGTCGGGACGGTCTCTACGAGCAGTACTTC
TRBV7-2	TRBD2	.	TRBJ2-4	CASSPRPLAGGGAKNIQYF	TGTGCCAGCAGCCCCCGCCCCTTAGCGGGAGGCGGCGCCAAAAACATTCAGTACTTC
TRBV4-1	TRBD1	many	TRBJ2-7	CASSPAGTGGLEQYF	TGCGCCAGCAGCCCGGCCGGGACAGGGGGTCTCGAGCAGTACTTC
TRBV29-1	.	.	TRBJ2-7	CSVEGEGREDF	TGCAGCGTTGAAGGCGAAGGACGGGAAGACTTC
TRBV20-1	TRBD1	.	TRBJ2-7	CSARPRQGLTYEQYF	TGCAGTGCTAGGCCTAGACAGGGGCTGACCTACGAGCAGTACTTC
TRBV7-2	.	.	TRBJ2-6	CASSPRTDSGANVLTF	TGTGCCAGCAGCCCTCGGACTGACTCTGGGGCCAACGTCCTGACTTTC
TRBV7-2	.	.	TRBJ2-7	CASTLFQRPYEQYF	TGTGCCAGCACCCTATTCCAGCGGCCCTACGAGCAGTACTTC
TRBV20-1	TRBD1	.	TRBJ2-3	CSAPPRGGMKSDTQYF	TGCAGTGCGCCCCCCCGAGGGGGCATGAAGTCAGATACGCAGTATTTT
TRBV7-2	.	many	TRBJ2-1	CASSESGSSYNEQFF	TGTGCCAGCAGTGAGTCCGGGAGCTCCTACAATGAGCAGTTCTTC
TRBV6-5	.	few	TRBJ2-5	CASSPTTLTREETQYF	TGTGCCAGCAGTCCAACGACCTTGACGAGGGAAGAGACCCAGTACTTC
TRBV20-1	TRBD2	few	TRBJ2-1	CSARDPQAGGEETQFF	TGCAGTGCTAGAGACCCCCAGGCGGGAGGGGAAGAGACCCAGTTCTTC
TRBV10-3	.	.	TRBJ1-2	CAISDVSGAVDGYTF	TGTGCCATCAGTGATGTGTCAGGGGCCGTTGATGGCTACACCTTC
TRBV15	TRBD2	few	TRBJ2-1	CATSTNKDPSGRARQFF	TGTGCCACCAGCACGAACAAGGACCCTAGCGGGAGGGCCCGGCAGTTCTTC
TRBV7-2	.	few	TRBJ2-7	CASSSSGQDEQYF	TGTGCCAGCAGCTCCTCAGGGCAGGACGAGCAGTACTTC
TRBV20-1	.	.	TRBJ2-5	CSAYRDETQHF	TGCAGTGCTTACAGGGATGAGACCCAGCACTTC
TRBV20-1	TRBD2	.	TRBJ2-4	CSALWASGREQYF	TGCAGTGCCCTCTGGGCTAGCGGGCGGGAGCAGTACTTC
TRBV7-2	.	many	TRBJ2-7	CASSLGGFGYEQYF	TGTGCCAGCAGCTTAGGGGGGTTTGGCTACGAGCAGTACTTC
TRBV5-1	.	few	TRBJ1-1	CASSLENKGPGTEAFF	TGCGCCAGCAGCTTGGAGAATAAGGGGCCCGGCACTGAAGCTTTCTTT
TRBV29-1	.	.	TRBJ2-7	CSVEDEGENYEQYF	TGCAGCGTTGAAGATGAGGGGGAGAACTACGAGCAGTACTTC
TRBV2	.	.	TRBJ1-2	CASRAGTNCGYTF	TGTGCCAGCAGGGCAGGCACTAACTGTGGCTACACCTTC
TRBV9	.	.	TRBJ1-5	CASSVDASGNQPQHF	TGTGCCAGCAGCGTAGATGCCTCGGGCAATCAGCCCCAGCATTTT
TRBV25-1	.	few	TRBJ2-5	CASSEFRQGSIQETQYF	TGTGCCAGCAGTGAATTCAGGCAGGGATCCATCCAAGAGACCCAGTACTTC
TRBV20-1	.	.	TRBJ2-2	CSARDPKNTGERFF	TGCAGTGCTAGAGACCCCAAGAACACCGGGGAGCGGTTTTTT
TRBV6-6	.	.	TRBJ2-3	CASRHRQGPRTDTQYF	TGTGCCAGCAGACATAGGCAGGGACCTCGCACAGATACGCAGTATTTT
TRBV2	.	.	TRBJ1-1	CASSEDGETEAFF	TGTGCCAGCAGTGAAGATGGGGAGACTGAAGCTTTCTTT
TRBV5-1	.	many	TRBJ2-3	CASSRGTADTQYF	TGCGCCAGCAGTAGGGGAACGGCAGATACGCAGTATTTT
TRBV7-9	.	.	TRBJ2-1	CASSLSGAVVNEQFF	TGTGCCAGCAGCTTATCAGGGGCGGTCGTCAATGAGCAGTTCTTC
TRBV21-1	.	.	TRBJ2-7	CAISLANYNEQYF	TGTGCCATATCACTAGCTAACTACAATGAGCAGTACTTC
TRBV6-5	TRBD1	many	TRBJ2-5	CASSRGETQYF	TGTGCCAGCAGCAGGGGGGAGACCCAGTACTTC
TRBV29-1	TRBD2	few	TRBJ2-7	CSVDWLAGRSYEQYF	TGCAGCGTTGACTGGCTAGCGGGCCGCTCCTACGAGCAGTACTTC
TRBV7-9	.	few	TRBJ1-2	CASSKPGTLEGYTF	TGTGCCAGCAGCAAACCGGGAACACTTGAAGGCTACACCTTC
TRBV28	TRBD1	.	TRBJ1-2	CASSQGQSRLGYTF	TGTGCCAGCAGTCAGGGACAGTCCCGATTGGGCTACACCTTC
TRBV20-1	.	few	TRBJ2-7	CSAREGGTLSYEQYF	TGCAGTGCTAGAGAGGGGGGGACACTTTCCTACGAGCAGTACTTC
TRBV7-9	TRBD2	few	TRBJ2-5	CASSLPGTNKETQYF	TGTGCCAGCAGCCTCCCCGGGACTAACAAAGAGACCCAGTACTTC